What follows are 27 T cell receptor beta chains derived from one specimen sequenced in a study of blood T cell repertoires in COVID-19. TCRdb's table, derived via immunoSEQ multiplex PCR, lists solely in-frame clones and lacks some. The sample consists of about 210,000 clones, less than 85% of them appearing once. The sequencing sample was made of peripheral blood. All receptors derive from a woman aged 70-85 years with acute or convalescent COVID-19.

This clone was observed many times. V gene TRBV7-2 combines with J gene TRBJ2-7; TRBD2 aligns across 7 bases. The germline V gene has CDR1 SGHTA and CDR2 FQGNSA. The CDR3 contains 14 residues. J gave up 3 bases and V 1 base, and 3 bases lay outside the gene matches. The CDR3 DNA follows: TGTGCCAGCAGCTTAGAGGGAGGGGACTACGAGCAGTACGTC. Its protein is CASSLEGGDYEQYV.

V usage is TRBV10-3 and J usage is TRBJ1-5; D may be TRBD1 (6 bases). Trimming took 5 bases from V and 6 from J, leaving 11 bases between them. CDR3 length: 13 residues. Per the germline V gene, CDR1 is ENHRY and CDR2 is SYGVKD. CDR3 DNA sequence: TGTGCCATCAGTACCGGGACAACTCAGCCCCAGCATTTT. It translates to CAISTGTTQPQHF.

The chain recombines TRBV9 with TRBJ1-5; 9 nucleotides match TRBD1. Per germline, CDR1 SGDLS and CDR2 YYNGEE. V shed 3 bases and J 4 bases; nucleotides not matched to a gene: 2. This CDR3 comprises 14 residues. In nucleotides, the CDR3 is TGTGCCAGCAGCGGAGGGACAGGGAATCAGCCCCAGCATTTT. Translating gives CASSGGTGNQPQHF. Complete variable domain (other parts from reference TRBV9 and TRBJ1-5): DSGVTQTPKHLITATGQRVTLRCSPRSGDLSVYWYQQSLDQGLQFLIQYYNGEERAKGNILERFSAQQFPDLHSELNLSSLELGDSALYFCASSGGTGNQPQHFGDGTRLSIL.

This clone appeared once. The rearrangement uses TRBV5-1 and TRBJ2-7; TRBD1 might be the D (5 bases). Deletions cut 3 bases from V and 7 bases from J, with 14 bases between. This CDR3 comprises 13 residues. Germline values: CDR1 SGHRS, CDR2 YFSETQ. The CDR3 sequence: CASSSSGLDEQYF. The DNA of the CDR3 is TGCGCCAGCAGCTCCTCAGGGTTGGATGAGCAGTACTTC.

This rearrangement joins TRBV28 to TRBJ1-5, with D perhaps matching TRBD1 (5 bases). V gave up 6 bases and J gave up 0 bases, with 15 bases separating them. This CDR3 has 16 residues. CDR1 is MDHEN, CDR2 SYDVKM, per germline. The chain's CDR3 is CASSSSGDFSNQPQHF. The CDR3 DNA reads TGTGCCAGCAGCTCCTCGGGGGACTTTAGCAATCAGCCCCAGCATTTT.

The chain carries TRBV9 and TRBJ1-6, with TRBD1 as a possible D gene (5 bases). Trimming removed 0 bases at V and 8 bases at J, with 18 bases between. Germline V gene data show CDR1 as SGDLS and CDR2 as YYNGEE. The CDR3 has 17 amino acids. For the CDR3, the DNA is TGTGCCAGCAGCGTAGCCGATTGGGGCAGGGAATATTCACCCCTCCACTTT. Translation: CASSVADWGREYSPLHF.

The CDR3 sequence is CATSDSGQGVDYGYTF. CDR3 sequence (DNA): TGTGCCACCAGTGACTCTGGACAGGGGGTCGACTATGGCTACACCTTC. V and J are TRBV24-1 and TRBJ1-2, with 10 positions matching TRBD1. The CDR3 has 16 residues. Trimming took 4 bases from V and 3 from J; bases not matched to a gene: 7. The germline V gene has CDR1 KGHDR and CDR2 SFDVKD.

CDR3 coding DNA: TGTGCCAGCAGCTTAGCGGTAGTGCCCCAGACAGGGGATTATGGCTACACCTTC. Its protein is CASSLAVVPQTGDYGYTF. This rearrangement joins TRBV7-8 to TRBJ1-2; TRBD1 agrees at 8 bases. The trim removed 0 bases at V and 5 bases at J, leaving 14 bases unmatched. The CDR3 has 18 amino acids. Germline V gives CDR1 SGHVS, CDR2 FQNEAQ.

The chain combines TRBV13 with TRBJ1-1; 7 nucleotides line up with TRBD1. This CDR3 comprises 16 residues. The V segment lost 5 bases and the J segment 3 bases; nucleotides outside the gene matches: 12. The germline CDR1 and CDR2 sequences are PRHDT and FYEKMQ (reference sequence). The CDR3 sequence is CASSTHPDRADTEAFF. DNA for the CDR3: TGTGCCAGCAGCACCCACCCCGACAGGGCTGACACTGAAGCTTTCTTT.

CDR3 in amino acids: CASSLWTGLRNTIYF. CDR3 DNA: TGTGCCAGCAGCTTATGGACAGGGCTCCGAAACACCATATATTTT. The chain is built from TRBV7-9 and TRBJ1-3; TRBD1 matches 8 bases. V lost 2 bases and J lost 5; bases outside the gene matches: 5. The CDR3 runs to 15 residues. CDR1 SEHNR and CDR2 FQNEAQ come from the germline V gene (reference sequence).

The chain combines TRBV18 with TRBJ2-5; D gene ambiguous. Germline V CDR1 and CDR2: KGHSH, LQKENI. This CDR3 has 13 amino acids. Trimming pared 1 base from V and 4 bases from J, leaving 7 bases between. The CDR3: CASSPLAAETQYF. DNA of the CDR3: TGTGCCAGCTCACCACTAGCTGCAGAGACCCAGTACTTC.

The chain recombines TRBV2 with TRBJ1-5; 7 nucleotides align to TRBD1. The germline CDR1 and CDR2 sequences are SNHLY and FYNNEI. The CDR3 has 16 residues. Trimming removed 4 bases from V and 2 bases from J; junction bases left unmatched: 8. The CDR3 DNA is TGTGCCAGCAGTGCCGCCGACAGGGTTGGCAATCAGCCCCAGCATTTT. The encoded protein is CASSAADRVGNQPQHF.

This clone occurred once. The chain has TRBV7-2 and TRBJ1-2, with 10 bases fitting TRBD1. V dropped 4 bases and J dropped 2; count of bases not matched to a gene: 4. Per the germline V gene, CDR1 is SGHTA and CDR2 is FQGNSA. The CDR3 is made up of 15 amino acids. CDR3 sequence: CASSSRGQGNYGYTF. The CDR3 DNA reads TGTGCCAGCAGCTCGCGGGGACAGGGGAACTATGGCTACACCTTC.

This clone was recorded a few times. This sequence joins TRBV7-3 and TRBJ2-7; D gene ambiguous. This CDR3 is built from 13 residues. CDR1 and CDR2 from the germline V gene are SGHTA and FQGTGA. V was pared by 2 bases and J by 5 bases, with 10 bases between. The CDR3 is CASSLAQANEQYF. The CDR3 nucleotides are TGTGCCAGCAGCTTAGCCCAGGCGAACGAGCAGTACTTC. Variable domain in full (rest from reference TRBV7-3 and TRBJ2-7): GAGVSQTPSNKVTEKGKYVELRCDPISGHTALYWYRQSLGQGPEFLIYFQGTGAADDSGLPNDRFFAVRPEGSVSTLKIQRTERGDSAVYLCASSLAQANEQYFGPGTRLTVT.

The chain has TRBV18 and TRBJ1-6; tentatively, D is TRBD1 (6 bases). The CDR3 consists of 15 residues. CDR1 and CDR2 from the germline V gene are KGHSH and LQKENI. Trimming took 2 bases from V and 9 from J, leaving 14 bases between them. CDR3 region: CASSPGQQDSSPLHF. The DNA for the CDR3 is TGTGCCAGCTCACCAGGACAGCAAGATTCTTCACCCCTCCACTTT.

The V call is TRBV10-2, the J call TRBJ2-7, with TRBD2 as a possible D gene (7 bases). The CDR3 has 14 amino acids. Germline CDR1 WSHSY, CDR2 SAAADI. V was trimmed by 2 bases and J by 2 bases, leaving 10 bases between them. The DNA of the CDR3 is TGCGCCAGCAGTGAGCGGGGGGCTACCTACGAGCAGTACTTC. Its protein product is CASSERGATYEQYF.

The chain links TRBV13 to TRBJ2-3; 9 nucleotides match TRBD2. Germline lookup yields CDR1 PRHDT and CDR2 FYEKMQ (reference sequence). This CDR3 contains 14 residues. V was clipped by 4 bases and J by 9 bases; unmatched bases: 8. In DNA, the CDR3 is TGTGCCAGCAGCTCCCAGCGGGGGGCTCAAACGCAGTATTTT. Translation gives CASSSQRGAQTQYF.

This chain joins TRBV30 and TRBJ2-2; tentative D call: TRBD1 (6 bases). The V gene's germline CDR1 is GTSNPN and CDR2 SVGIG (reference sequence). The CDR3 has 16 residues. The germline V and J ends were trimmed by 0 bases and 8 bases, with 19 bases remaining between them. The CDR3 sequence: CAWSVARTGLRGELFF. Written as DNA, the CDR3 is TGTGCCTGGAGTGTGGCTCGAACAGGGTTGAGGGGGGAGCTGTTTTTT.

The chain recombines TRBV7-2 with TRBJ2-7, with no clear D. Germline V gives CDR1 SGHTA, CDR2 FQGNSA. The CDR3 runs to 14 residues. V lost 3 bases and J lost 1, with 10 bases in between. The CDR3 protein is CASSFARLSYEQYF. The DNA of the CDR3 is TGTGCCAGCAGCTTCGCCAGGCTTTCCTACGAGCAGTACTTC.

This clone was seen only once. The genes are TRBV30 and TRBJ2-2, with a weak D call TRBD2 (5 bases). The CDR3 has 14 amino acids. CDR1 and CDR2 (germline): GTSNPN, SVGIG (reference sequence). V lost 4 bases and J lost 2, with 11 bases in between. In DNA form, the CDR3 reads TGTGCCTGGACTGGACTCGGAAACACCGGGGAGCTGTTTTTT. This encodes CAWTGLGNTGELFF.

This clone was picked up one time. Just one base apart from a much larger clone, this may be a read error. V and J are TRBV19 and TRBJ2-7; 8 bases align to TRBD2. This CDR3 is 16 amino acids long. Per the germline V gene, CDR1 is LNHDA and CDR2 is SQIVND (reference sequence). CDR3 region: CVSRVTSALASYEQYF. In nucleotides, the CDR3 is TGTGTCAGTAGAGTGACTAGCGCCTTGGCCTCCTACGAGCAGTACTTC. The whole variable domain, filled in from reference TRBV19 and TRBJ2-7, reads DGGITQSPKYLFRKEGQNVTLSCEQNLNHDAMYWYRQDPGQGLRLIYYSQIVNDFQKGDIAEGYSVSREKKESFPLTVTSAQKNPTAFYLCVSRVTSALASYEQYFGPGTRLTVT.

This chain joins TRBV3-1 (or the pseudogene TRBV3-2) and TRBJ2-7; TRBD2 might be the D (6 bases). Germline CDR1 and CDR2: LGHDT and YNNKEL (reference sequence). CDR3 length equals 18 residues. V shed 0 bases and J shed 7 bases, with 25 bases lying between them. The chain's CDR3 is CASSQDTGHGGAGGEQYF. CDR3 sequence (DNA): TGTGCCAGCAGCCAAGATACGGGCCACGGAGGAGCCGGGGGAGAGCAGTACTTC.

The rearrangement uses TRBV3-1 (or the pseudogene TRBV3-2) and TRBJ1-1; D call uncertain. The CDR3 extends over 14 amino acids. V lost 1 base, J lost 5 bases, and 11 bases lay in between. CDR1 is LGHDT, CDR2 YNNKEL, per germline (reference sequence). The chain's CDR3 is CASSQVPQRTEAFF. In DNA form, the CDR3 reads TGTGCCAGCAGCCAAGTCCCTCAGAGGACTGAAGCTTTCTTT.

This chain connects TRBV7-2 to TRBJ2-1, with 7 bases identical to TRBD2. J was trimmed by 5 bases and V by 5 bases; bases with no gene match: 12. The CDR3 has 16 amino acids. Germline assignment: CDR1 SGHTA and CDR2 FQGNSA. The CDR3 reads CASSDPRGGRNNEQFF. The CDR3 DNA reads TGTGCCAGCAGCGATCCCCGGGGAGGGAGGAACAATGAGCAGTTCTTC.

The chain recombines TRBV7-2 with TRBJ2-5; D call uncertain. This CDR3 is 14 amino acids long. Trimming pared 4 bases from V and 0 bases from J, leaving 9 bases between. Germline lookup yields CDR1 SGHTA and CDR2 FQGNSA. CDR3 DNA: TGTGCCAGCAGCTCCCCGGAGCACCAAGAGACCCAGTACTTC. Encoded protein: CASSSPEHQETQYF. Supplemented by reference TRBV7-2 and TRBJ2-5, the full variable domain reads GAGVSQSPSNKVTEKGKDVELRCDPISGHTALYWYRQSLGQGLEFLIYFQGNSAPDKSGLPSDRFSAERTGGSVSTLTIQRTQQEDSAVYLCASSSPEHQETQYFGPGTRLLVL.

The V gene is TRBV9, the J gene TRBJ2-1; 8 bases are shared with TRBD1. Germline CDR1 reads SGDLS; CDR2 reads YYNGEE. Losses at the gene ends were 0 bases for V and 5 bases for J; bases not matched to a gene: 13. The CDR3 is made up of 18 amino acids. The CDR3 loop reads CASSVETGTGFGDNEQFF. The CDR3 DNA reads TGTGCCAGCAGCGTAGAAACCGGGACAGGTTTCGGCGACAATGAGCAGTTCTTC.

This chain uses TRBV10-3 with TRBJ2-1; no clear D. Trimming took 2 bases from V and 9 from J, leaving 8 bases between them. The CDR3 is made up of 12 amino acids. CDR1 and CDR2 (germline): ENHRY, SYGVKD. CDR3 in DNA: TGTGCCATCAGTGAGCGCACTGTTGAGCAGTTCTTC. This gives the protein CAISERTVEQFF.